This T cell receptor (beta chain) was obtained from a study of CD8+ T cells in alopecia areata. Study conclusions and caveats: Among the cells sequenced in scalp samples are also the resident alphabeta T cells of normal skin.

Points on this clone: Antigen unknown.

CDR1 SEHNR and CDR2 FQNEAQ come from the germline V gene (reference sequence). This CDR3 spans 12 amino acids. V was clipped by 5 bases and J by 7 bases, with 11 bases between them. Individuals with alopecia areata gave both lesional scalp punch biopsies and peripheral blood for collection. T lymphocytes (CD4+ and CD8+) were sorted from PBMCs. Extraction of RNA preceded its reverse transcription into cDNA, which served as the sequencing template. The repertoire was sequenced with immunoSEQ multiplex PCR; TCRdb's copy has only in-frame clones and lacks some. The table lists some 110,000 clones, under 40% of them singletons.

This TCR was sampled from a human donor with alopecia areata. The J gene is TRBJ1-2, the V gene TRBV7-9, with D unresolved. Material for sequencing was CD4+ T cells sorted from blood. CDR3 bases: TGTGCCAGCAGCCTTGGGATTTCTGGCTACACCTTC. It is translated as CASSLGISGYTF.